This T cell receptor (beta chain) was recorded in a study of cytomegalovirus exposure and HLA in healthy donors. For the study at large: Earlier, approximately 190 million T cells were analyzed, and 90 million to 140 million unique TCR beta sequences were found among them.

Findings and caveats of the study: In a later analysis, productive TCRs from donors in an Asian-associated ancestry cluster reportedly carried fewer N-insertions than the cohort mean.

In the PCR, 60 Vbeta and 13 Jbeta primers were used. This table comes from immunoSEQ multiplex PCR, and its TCRdb copy is limited to in-frame clones, with some not included. The data hold roughly 150,000 clones, with less than 9.5% observed a single time. This clone has a handful of counts. Its target is not known. The sample consisted of PBMCs. The source of this sequence is a male donor in good health and CMV-seronegative.

The CDR3, as DNA: TGTGCCAGCAGCTCCGGGATGCCGAACGAGCAGTACTTC. It codes for CASSSGMPNEQYF. The chain recombines TRBV7-6 with TRBJ2-7; tentatively, D is TRBD2 (5 bases). The V end lost 4 bases, the J end lost 5 bases, and 12 bases lay between the germline ends. Germline lookup yields CDR1 SGHVS and CDR2 FNYEAQ. CDR3 size: 13 residues.